This T cell receptor beta chain was recorded in a study of HIV-infected patients and healthy controls. Overall study results and limits: HIV+ repertoires were severely depleted of MAIT alpha-chain CDR3s, unlike healthy controls.

This clonotype was observed a handful of times. Its matching antigen is unknown. CDR3 size: 15 residues. The ends were cut back, 5 bases at V and 1 base at J, with 14 bases in the middle. Germline loops: CDR1 LNHDA, CDR2 SQIVND (reference sequence). Reverse transcription used roughly 450 ng RNA and constant-region primers for alpha and beta. Alpha and beta chain libraries were made separately by chain-specific third strand synthesis with multiplexing indices. TCRdb re-analysed the 5' RACE reads in MiXCR, keeping a single row per CDR3 protein. Here the sample spans approximately 12,000 distinct CDR3 sequences, less than 9.5% being singletons. The repertoire came from unfractionated whole blood and reflected all unsorted peripheral T cells.

The rearrangement links TRBV19 to TRBJ1-2; D remains ambiguous. Sequenced material: blood, taken before antiretroviral therapy. This sequence originates from an adult with HIV infection. The donor label of this sample is uncertain. The CDR3 region has the DNA TGTGCCAGTAGTCGGTCGGCAGGTCTTAACTATGGCTACACCTTC. It encodes CASSRSAGLNYGYTF.